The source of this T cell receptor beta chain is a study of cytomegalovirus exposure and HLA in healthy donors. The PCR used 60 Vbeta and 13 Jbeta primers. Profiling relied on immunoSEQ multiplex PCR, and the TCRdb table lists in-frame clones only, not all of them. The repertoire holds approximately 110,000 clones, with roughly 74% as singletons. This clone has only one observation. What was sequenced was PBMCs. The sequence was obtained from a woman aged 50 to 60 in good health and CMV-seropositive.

The CDR3 is CASSLLGSEVVGYTF. The CDR3 nucleotides are TGCGCCAGCAGCTTGCTAGGGAGTGAGGTAGTAGGCTACACCTTC. The V gene is TRBV5-1, the J gene TRBJ1-2; unclear D gene. The CDR3 has 15 amino acids. V dropped 1 base and J dropped 8 bases, with 18 bases sitting between them. Germline CDR1 reads SGHRS; CDR2 reads YFSETQ.